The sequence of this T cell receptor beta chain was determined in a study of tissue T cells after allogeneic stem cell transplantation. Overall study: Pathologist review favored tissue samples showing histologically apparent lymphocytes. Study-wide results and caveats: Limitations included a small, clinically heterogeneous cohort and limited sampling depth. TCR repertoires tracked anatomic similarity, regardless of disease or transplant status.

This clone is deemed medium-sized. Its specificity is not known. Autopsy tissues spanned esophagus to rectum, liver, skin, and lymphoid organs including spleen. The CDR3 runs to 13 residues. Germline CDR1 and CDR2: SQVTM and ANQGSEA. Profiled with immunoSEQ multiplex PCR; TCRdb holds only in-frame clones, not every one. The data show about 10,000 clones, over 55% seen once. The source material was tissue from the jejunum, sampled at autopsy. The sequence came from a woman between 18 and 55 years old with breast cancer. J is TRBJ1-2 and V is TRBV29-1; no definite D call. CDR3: CTITPGNNYGYTF. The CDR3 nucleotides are TGCACCATAACCCCCGGAAATAACTATGGCTACACCTTC.